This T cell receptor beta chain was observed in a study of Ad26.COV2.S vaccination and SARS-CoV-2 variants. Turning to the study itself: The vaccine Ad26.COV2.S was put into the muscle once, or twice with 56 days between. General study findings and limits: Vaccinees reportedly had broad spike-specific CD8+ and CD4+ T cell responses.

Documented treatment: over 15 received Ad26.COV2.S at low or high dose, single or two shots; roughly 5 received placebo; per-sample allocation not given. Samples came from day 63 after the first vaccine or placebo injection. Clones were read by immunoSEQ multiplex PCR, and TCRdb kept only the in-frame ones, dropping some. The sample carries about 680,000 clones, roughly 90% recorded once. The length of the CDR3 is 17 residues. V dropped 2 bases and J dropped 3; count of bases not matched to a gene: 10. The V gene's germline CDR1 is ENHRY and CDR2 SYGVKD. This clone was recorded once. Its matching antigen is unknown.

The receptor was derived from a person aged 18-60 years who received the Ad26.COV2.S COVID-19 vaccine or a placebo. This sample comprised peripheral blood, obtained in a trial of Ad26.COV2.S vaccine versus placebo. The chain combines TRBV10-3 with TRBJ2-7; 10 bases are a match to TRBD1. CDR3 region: CAISETKTGTGVYEQYF. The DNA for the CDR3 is TGTGCCATCAGTGAGACTAAGACCGGGACAGGGGTCTACGAGCAGTACTTC.